This TCR beta chain appears in the sequencing data of a study of T-cell reconstitution after alpha-beta-depleted transplantation in children. This clonotype has at least ten counts. Trimming stripped 5 bases from V and 6 bases from J, with 15 bases between. CDR1 and CDR2 (germline): MDHEN, SYDVKM. The CDR3 has 14 amino acids. Unique molecular identifiers were built into the TCRbeta library. TCRdb redid the calling of the PCR reads with MiXCR, one entry per CDR3 protein. The sample lists a few hundred thousand distinct CDR3 sequences; 9.7% were seen once. The receptor was isolated from a human donor who donated a stem cell graft to a child with SCID. The chain is built from TRBV28 and TRBJ2-3, with a tentative D call TRBD2 (5 bases). Source: PBMCs from the stem cell graft donor, taken from the stem cell graft. The CDR3 DNA reads TGTGCCAGCAGTCCGCCGCGGGCCGCGGATACGCAGTATTTT. Its translation is CASSPPRAADTQYF.